A selection of T cell receptor beta chains follows, all from one sample in a study of Tregs in tolerant kidney transplant recipients. Data came from immunoSEQ multiplex PCR; TCRdb stores just in-frame clones and leaves some out. The sample lists some 65,000 clones; roughly 84% were seen once. The sample taken for sequencing was CD4+ T cells from blood. The source is a human donor in good health. CDR3s include the opening cysteine and the closing phenylalanine or tryptophan. Each record gives: CDR3 protein, CDR3 DNA, J gene, D gene, V gene, clone size. A D gene is named only where the DNA matches it firmly. The size entry is marked missing in some rows and otherwise reads once, few, many or a size class.

CDR3: CASSTGSGRGNTIYF
DNA: TGTGCCAGCTCAACGGGGTCAGGGCGTGGAAACACCATATATTTT
J: TRBJ1-3
D: NA
V: TRBV18
size: NA

CDR3: CASRTSGSQTQYF
DNA: TGTGCCAGCAGGACCTCGGGTAGCCAGACCCAGTACTTC
J: TRBJ2-5
D: NA
V: TRBV6-5
size: NA

CDR3: CASSRIAGVGQETQYF
DNA: TGCGCCAGCAGTCGGATAGCGGGAGTAGGCCAAGAGACCCAGTACTTC
J: TRBJ2-5
D: TRBD2
V: TRBV5-1
size: NA

CDR3: CASSVGGVTDTQYF
DNA: TGTGCCAGCAGCGTCGGGGGCGTCACAGATACGCAGTATTTT
J: TRBJ2-3
D: NA
V: TRBV9
size: NA

CDR3: CASSRGWGTDTQYF
DNA: TGTGCCAGCAGTCGCGGGTGGGGCACAGATACGCAGTATTTT
J: TRBJ2-3
D: NA
V: TRBV11-2
size: NA

CDR3: CASSPGRTYEQYF
DNA: TGCGCCAGCAGCCCGGGACGCACCTACGAGCAGTACTTC
J: TRBJ2-7
D: NA
V: TRBV5-1
size: few

CDR3: CASSSSLDQPQHF
DNA: TGTGCCAGCAGCTCCTCTCTAGATCAGCCCCAGCATTTT
J: TRBJ1-5
D: NA
V: TRBV7-2
size: NA

CDR3: CASSSRDRGPSNQPQHF
DNA: TGTGCCAGCAGCTCCCGGGACAGGGGACCTAGCAATCAGCCCCAGCATTTT
J: TRBJ1-5
D: TRBD1
V: TRBV7-8
size: NA

CDR3: CAWSSWPQHF
DNA: TGTGCCTGGAGTAGCTGGCCCCAGCATTTT
J: TRBJ1-5
D: NA
V: TRBV30
size: NA

CDR3: CASSVAVTSYNEQFF
DNA: TGTGCCAGCAGCGTAGCTGTTACCAGTTACAATGAGCAGTTCTTC
J: TRBJ2-1
D: NA
V: TRBV9
size: NA

CDR3: CSVSTASMTQYF
DNA: TGCAGCGTTTCCACTGCCTCTATGACGCAGTATTTT
J: TRBJ2-3
D: NA
V: TRBV29-1
size: NA

CDR3: CASSLYGQGVVNTEAFF
DNA: TGTGCCAGCAGTTTATACGGCCAGGGAGTCGTCAACACTGAAGCTTTCTTT
J: TRBJ1-1
D: NA
V: TRBV28
size: NA

CDR3: CASSLTTGGGETQYF
DNA: TGTGCCAGCAGCTTAACGACAGGGGGCGGAGAGACCCAGTACTTC
J: TRBJ2-5
D: TRBD1
V: TRBV7-9
size: NA

CDR3: CASRKPGLETQHF
DNA: TGTGCCAGCAGAAAACCAGGGCTCGAGACCCAGCATTTT
J: TRBJ1-5
D: NA
V: TRBV6-5
size: NA

CDR3: CAISGGLAGPDEQFF
DNA: TGTGCCATCAGTGGGGGACTAGCGGGGCCAGATGAGCAGTTCTTC
J: TRBJ2-1
D: TRBD2
V: TRBV10-3
size: NA

CDR3: CASSQGVGTQYF
DNA: TGCGCCAGCAGCCAAGGCGTCGGGACCCAGTACTTC
J: TRBJ2-5
D: NA
V: TRBV4-1
size: once

CDR3: CASSPGGGDRAPRVRGYTF
DNA: TGTGCCAGCAGCCCCGGGGGAGGGGACAGAGCTCCCAGAGTGAGGGGCTACACCTTC
J: TRBJ1-2
D: TRBD1
V: TRBV7-2
size: NA

CDR3: CASTPLGFYGYTF
DNA: TGTGCCAGCACCCCTTTGGGTTTCTATGGCTACACCTTC
J: TRBJ1-2
D: NA
V: TRBV6-1
size: NA

CDR3: CASSQDRETQYF
DNA: TGCGCCAGCAGCCAAGATCGTGAGACCCAGTACTTC
J: TRBJ2-5
D: NA
V: TRBV4-3
size: NA

CDR3: CASSGLSSYNEQFF
DNA: TGTGCCAGCAGTGGACTATCTTCTTACAATGAGCAGTTCTTC
J: TRBJ2-1
D: NA
V: TRBV2
size: NA

CDR3: CASSARGTQYF
DNA: TGTGCCAGCAGCGCTCGCGGGACCCAGTACTTC
J: TRBJ2-5
D: NA
V: TRBV14
size: once

CDR3: CASSPLPAGGYEQYF
DNA: TGTGCCAGCTCACCACTCCCAGCCGGAGGGTACGAGCAGTACTTC
J: TRBJ2-7
D: NA
V: TRBV18
size: NA

CDR3: CSVLRGLPTDTQYF
DNA: TGCAGCGTTCTCCGTGGGCTACCGACGGATACGCAGTATTTT
J: TRBJ2-3
D: NA
V: TRBV29-1
size: NA

CDR3: CASSPRGGDGELFF
DNA: TGTGCCAGCAGCCCCCGGGGCGGGGACGGGGAGCTGTTTTTT
J: TRBJ2-2
D: NA
V: TRBV11-3
size: NA